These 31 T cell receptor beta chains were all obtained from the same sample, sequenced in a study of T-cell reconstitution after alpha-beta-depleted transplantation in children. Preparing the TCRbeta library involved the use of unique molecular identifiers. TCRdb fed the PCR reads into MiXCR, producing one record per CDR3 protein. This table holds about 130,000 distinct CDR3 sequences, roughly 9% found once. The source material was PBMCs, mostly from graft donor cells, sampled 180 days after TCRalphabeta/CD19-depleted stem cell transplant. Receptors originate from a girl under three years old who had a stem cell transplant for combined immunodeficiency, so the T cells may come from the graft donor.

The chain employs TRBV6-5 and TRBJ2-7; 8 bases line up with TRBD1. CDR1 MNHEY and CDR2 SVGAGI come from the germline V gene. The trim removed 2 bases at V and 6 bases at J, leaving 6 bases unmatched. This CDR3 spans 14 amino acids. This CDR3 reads CASSYGQGAAEQYF. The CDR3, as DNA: TGTGCCAGCAGTTACGGTCAGGGGGCAGCCGAGCAGTACTTC.

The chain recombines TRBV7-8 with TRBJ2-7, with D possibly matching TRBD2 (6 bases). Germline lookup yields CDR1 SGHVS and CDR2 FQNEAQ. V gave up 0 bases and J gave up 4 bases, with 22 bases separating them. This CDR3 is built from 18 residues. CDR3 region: CASSLAPGLSHSRYEQYF. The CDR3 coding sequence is TGTGCCAGCAGCTTAGCCCCGGGACTGAGCCACTCAAGATACGAGCAGTACTTC.

The CDR3 region has the DNA TGCAGCGTTGCGCAGGGAGCCGGGGAGCTGTTTTTT. This gives the protein CSVAQGAGELFF. The chain recombines TRBV29-1 with TRBJ2-2; TRBD1 or TRBD2 may be the D gene (5 bases each). The V end was cut by 4 bases, the J end by 6 bases, with 9 bases between. The germline gives CDR1 SQVTM, CDR2 ANQGSEA. The CDR3 is 12 amino acids.

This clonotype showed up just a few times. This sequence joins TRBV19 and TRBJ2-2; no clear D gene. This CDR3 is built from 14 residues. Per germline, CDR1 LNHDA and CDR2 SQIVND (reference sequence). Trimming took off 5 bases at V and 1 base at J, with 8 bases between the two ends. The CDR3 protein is CASSWVGNTGELFF. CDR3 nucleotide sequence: TGTGCCAGTAGTTGGGTGGGGAACACCGGGGAGCTGTTTTTT. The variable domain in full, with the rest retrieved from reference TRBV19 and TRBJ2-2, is DGGITQSPKYLFRKEGQNVTLSCEQNLNHDAMYWYRQDPGQGLRLIYYSQIVNDFQKGDIAEGYSVSREKKESFPLTVTSAQKNPTAFYLCASSWVGNTGELFFGEGSRLTVL.

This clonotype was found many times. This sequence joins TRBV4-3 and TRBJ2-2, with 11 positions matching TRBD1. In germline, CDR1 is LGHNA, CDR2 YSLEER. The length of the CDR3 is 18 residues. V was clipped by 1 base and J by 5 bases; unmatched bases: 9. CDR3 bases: TGCGCCAGCAGCCAAGTTGCTAGAGGACAGGGGGCAACCGGGGAGCTGTTTTTT. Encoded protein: CASSQVARGQGATGELFF.

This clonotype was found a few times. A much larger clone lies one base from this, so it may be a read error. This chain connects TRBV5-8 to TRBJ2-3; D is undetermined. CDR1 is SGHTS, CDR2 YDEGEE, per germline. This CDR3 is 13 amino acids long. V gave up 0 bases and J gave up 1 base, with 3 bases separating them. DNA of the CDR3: TGTGCCAGCAGCTTGGACGGCACAGATACGCAGTATTTT. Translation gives CASSLDGTDTQYF.

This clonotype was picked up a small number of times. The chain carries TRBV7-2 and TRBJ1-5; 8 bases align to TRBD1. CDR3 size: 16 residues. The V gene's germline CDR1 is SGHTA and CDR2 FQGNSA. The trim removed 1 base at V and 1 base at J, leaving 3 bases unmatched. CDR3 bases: TGTGCCAGCAGCTTAGGGACAGGGCGAAGCAATCAGCCCCAGCATTTT. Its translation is CASSLGTGRSNQPQHF.

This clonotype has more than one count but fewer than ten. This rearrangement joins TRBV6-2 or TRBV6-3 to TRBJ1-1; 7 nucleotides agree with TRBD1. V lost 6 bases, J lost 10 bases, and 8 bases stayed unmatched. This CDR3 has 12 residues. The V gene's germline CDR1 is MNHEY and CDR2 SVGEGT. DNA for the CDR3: TGTGCCAGCAGCCGGGACAGCGGAGGAGCTTTCTTT. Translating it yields CASSRDSGGAFF.

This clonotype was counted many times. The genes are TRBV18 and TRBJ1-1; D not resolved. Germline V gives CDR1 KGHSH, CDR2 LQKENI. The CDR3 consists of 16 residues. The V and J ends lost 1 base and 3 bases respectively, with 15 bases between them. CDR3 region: CASSPLTYPWDTEAFF. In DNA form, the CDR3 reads TGTGCCAGCTCACCACTGACGTACCCATGGGACACTGAAGCTTTCTTT. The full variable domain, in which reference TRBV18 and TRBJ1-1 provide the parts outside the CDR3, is NAGVMQNPRHLVRRRGQEARLRCSPMKGHSHVYWYRQLPEEGLKFMVYLQKENIIDESGMPKERFSAEFPKEGPSILRIQQVVRGDSAAYFCASSPLTYPWDTEAFFGQGTRLTVV.

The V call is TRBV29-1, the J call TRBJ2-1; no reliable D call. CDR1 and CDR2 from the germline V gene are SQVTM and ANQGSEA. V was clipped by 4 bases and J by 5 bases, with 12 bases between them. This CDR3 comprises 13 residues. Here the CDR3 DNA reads TGCAGCGTTGGGAAGCTCCTGAACAATGAGCAGTTCTTC. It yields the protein CSVGKLLNNEQFF.

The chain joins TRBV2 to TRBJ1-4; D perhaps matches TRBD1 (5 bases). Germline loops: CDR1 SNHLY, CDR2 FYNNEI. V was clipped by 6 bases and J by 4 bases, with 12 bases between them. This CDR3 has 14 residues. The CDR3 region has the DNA TGTGCCAGCAGGATGACAGCGTTTAATGAAAAACTGTTTTTT. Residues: CASRMTAFNEKLFF. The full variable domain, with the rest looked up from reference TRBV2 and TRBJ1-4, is EPEVTQTPSHQVTQMGQEVILRCVPISNHLYFYWYRQILGQKVEFLVSFYNNEISEKSEIFDDQFSVERPDGSNFTLKIRSTKLEDSAMYFCASRMTAFNEKLFFGSGTQLSVL.

The CDR3 DNA reads as TGCAGCGTTGTACTCGGGGCCAAAAACATTCAGTACTTC. Translated, it gives CSVVLGAKNIQYF. This sequence joins TRBV29-1 and TRBJ2-4; D unclear. The CDR3 runs to 13 residues. V was trimmed by 4 bases and J by 1 base, leaving 8 bases between them. In germline, CDR1 is SQVTM, CDR2 ANQGSEA.

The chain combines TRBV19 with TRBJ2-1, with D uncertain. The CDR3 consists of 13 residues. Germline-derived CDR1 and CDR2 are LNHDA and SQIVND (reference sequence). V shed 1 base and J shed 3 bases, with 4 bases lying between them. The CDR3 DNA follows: TGTGCCAGTAGTATAGGTAGCTACAATGAGCAGTTCTTC. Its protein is CASSIGSYNEQFF.

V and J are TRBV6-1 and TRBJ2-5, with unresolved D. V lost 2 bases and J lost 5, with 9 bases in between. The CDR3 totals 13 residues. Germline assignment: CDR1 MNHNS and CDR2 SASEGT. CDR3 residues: CASSEFPRETQYF. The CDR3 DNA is TGTGCCAGCAGTGAATTTCCCCGGGAGACCCAGTACTTC.

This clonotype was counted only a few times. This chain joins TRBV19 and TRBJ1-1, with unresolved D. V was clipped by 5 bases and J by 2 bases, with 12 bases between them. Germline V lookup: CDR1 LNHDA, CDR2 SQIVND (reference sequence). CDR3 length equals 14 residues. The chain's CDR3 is CASSWRAQNTEAFF. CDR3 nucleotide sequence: TGTGCCAGTAGTTGGCGGGCCCAAAACACTGAAGCTTTCTTT.

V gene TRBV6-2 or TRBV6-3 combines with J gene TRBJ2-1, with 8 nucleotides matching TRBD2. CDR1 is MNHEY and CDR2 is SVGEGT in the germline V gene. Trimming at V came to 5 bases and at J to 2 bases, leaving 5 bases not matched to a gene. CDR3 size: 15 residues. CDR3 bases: TGTGCCAGCAGTATAGCGGGAACAGCCTACAATGAGCAGTTCTTC. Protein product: CASSIAGTAYNEQFF.

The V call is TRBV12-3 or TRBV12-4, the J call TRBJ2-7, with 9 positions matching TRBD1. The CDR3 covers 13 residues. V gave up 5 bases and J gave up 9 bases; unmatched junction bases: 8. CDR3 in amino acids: CASSPSTGGPQYF. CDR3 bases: TGTGCCAGCAGTCCGTCGACAGGGGGGCCGCAGTACTTC.

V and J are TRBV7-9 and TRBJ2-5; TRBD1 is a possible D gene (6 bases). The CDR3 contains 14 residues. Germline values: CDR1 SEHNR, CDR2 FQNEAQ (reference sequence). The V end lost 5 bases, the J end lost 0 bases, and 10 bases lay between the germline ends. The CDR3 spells CASSQRGYQETQYF. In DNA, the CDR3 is TGTGCCAGCAGCCAGAGGGGGTACCAAGAGACCCAGTACTTC.

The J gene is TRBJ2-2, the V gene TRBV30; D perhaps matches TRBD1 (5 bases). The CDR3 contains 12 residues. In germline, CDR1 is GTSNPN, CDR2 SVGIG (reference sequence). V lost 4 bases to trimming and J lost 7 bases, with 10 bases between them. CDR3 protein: CAWNRGSGELFF. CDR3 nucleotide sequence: TGTGCCTGGAATAGGGGTAGCGGGGAGCTGTTTTTT.

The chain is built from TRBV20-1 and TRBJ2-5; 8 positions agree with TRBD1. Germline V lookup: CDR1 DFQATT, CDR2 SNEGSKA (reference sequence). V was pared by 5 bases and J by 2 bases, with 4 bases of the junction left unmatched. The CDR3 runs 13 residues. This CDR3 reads CSARDRRQETQYF. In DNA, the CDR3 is TGCAGTGCTCGGGACAGGAGACAAGAGACCCAGTACTTC.

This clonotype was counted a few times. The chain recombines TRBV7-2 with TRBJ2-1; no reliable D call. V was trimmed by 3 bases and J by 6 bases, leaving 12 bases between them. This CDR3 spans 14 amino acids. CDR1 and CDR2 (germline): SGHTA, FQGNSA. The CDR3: CASSFRARRNEQFF. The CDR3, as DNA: TGTGCCAGCAGCTTCCGGGCTAGGCGCAATGAGCAGTTCTTC.

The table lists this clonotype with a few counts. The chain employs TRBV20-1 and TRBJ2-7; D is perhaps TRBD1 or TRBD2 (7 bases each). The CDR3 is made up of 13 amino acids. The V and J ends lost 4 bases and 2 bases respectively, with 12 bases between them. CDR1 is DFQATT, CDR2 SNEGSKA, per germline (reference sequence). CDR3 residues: CSATQGTTYEQYF. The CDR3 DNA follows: TGCAGTGCTACACAGGGGACTACCTACGAGCAGTACTTC.

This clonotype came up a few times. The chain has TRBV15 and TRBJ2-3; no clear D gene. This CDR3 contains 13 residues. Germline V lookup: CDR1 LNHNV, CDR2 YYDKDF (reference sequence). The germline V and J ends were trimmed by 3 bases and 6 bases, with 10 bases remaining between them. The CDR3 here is CATSRYTADTQYF. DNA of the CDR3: TGTGCCACCAGCAGGTATACGGCGGATACGCAGTATTTT.

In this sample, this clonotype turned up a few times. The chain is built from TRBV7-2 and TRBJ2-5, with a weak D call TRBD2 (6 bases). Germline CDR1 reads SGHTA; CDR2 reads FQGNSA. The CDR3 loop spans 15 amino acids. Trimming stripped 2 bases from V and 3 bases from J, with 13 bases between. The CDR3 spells CASSLIHGGEETQYF. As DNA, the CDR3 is TGTGCCAGCAGCTTAATCCACGGCGGGGAAGAGACCCAGTACTTC.

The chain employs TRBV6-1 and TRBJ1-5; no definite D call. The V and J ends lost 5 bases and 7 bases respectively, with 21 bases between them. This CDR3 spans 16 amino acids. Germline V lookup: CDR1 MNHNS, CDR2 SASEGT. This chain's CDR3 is CASSPHFVGSRQPQHF. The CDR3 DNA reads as TGTGCCAGCAGTCCTCACTTCGTCGGATCGCGCCAGCCCCAGCATTTT.

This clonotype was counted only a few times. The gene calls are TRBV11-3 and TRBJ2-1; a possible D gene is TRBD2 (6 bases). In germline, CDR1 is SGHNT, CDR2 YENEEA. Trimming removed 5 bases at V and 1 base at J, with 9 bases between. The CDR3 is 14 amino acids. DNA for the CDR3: TGTGCCAGCAGCCGTGGAGGGTCCTACAATGAGCAGTTCTTC. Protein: CASSRGGSYNEQFF.

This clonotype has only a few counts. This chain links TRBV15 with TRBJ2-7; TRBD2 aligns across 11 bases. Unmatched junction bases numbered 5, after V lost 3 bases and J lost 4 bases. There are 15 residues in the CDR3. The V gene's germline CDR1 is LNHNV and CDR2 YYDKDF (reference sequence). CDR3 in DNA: TGTGCCACCAGCAGGGGAACTAGCGGGAGTTACGAGCAGTACTTC. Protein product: CATSRGTSGSYEQYF.

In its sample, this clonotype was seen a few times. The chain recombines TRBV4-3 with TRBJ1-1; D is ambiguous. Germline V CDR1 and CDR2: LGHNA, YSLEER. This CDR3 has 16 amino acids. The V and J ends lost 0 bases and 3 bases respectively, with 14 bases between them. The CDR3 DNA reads TGCGCCAGCAGCCAAGATTTCCGAAACGAGGACACTGAAGCTTTCTTT. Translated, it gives CASSQDFRNEDTEAFF.

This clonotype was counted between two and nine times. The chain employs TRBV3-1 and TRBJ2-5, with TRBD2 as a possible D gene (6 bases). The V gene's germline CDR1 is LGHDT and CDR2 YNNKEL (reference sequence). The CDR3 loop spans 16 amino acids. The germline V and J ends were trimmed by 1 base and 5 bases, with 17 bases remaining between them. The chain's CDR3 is CASSQANAGLRETQYF. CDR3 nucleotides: TGTGCCAGCAGCCAAGCTAACGCGGGACTCCGGGAGACCCAGTACTTC.

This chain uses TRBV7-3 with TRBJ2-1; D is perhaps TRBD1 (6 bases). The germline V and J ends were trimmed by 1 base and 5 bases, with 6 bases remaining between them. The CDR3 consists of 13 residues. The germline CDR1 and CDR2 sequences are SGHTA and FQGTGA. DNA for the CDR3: TGTGCCAGCAGCTTAAACAGGGACAATGAGCAGTTCTTC. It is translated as CASSLNRDNEQFF. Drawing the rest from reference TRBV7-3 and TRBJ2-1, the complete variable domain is GAGVSQTPSNKVTEKGKYVELRCDPISGHTALYWYRQSLGQGPEFLIYFQGTGAADDSGLPNDRFFAVRPEGSVSTLKIQRTERGDSAVYLCASSLNRDNEQFFGPGTRLTVL.

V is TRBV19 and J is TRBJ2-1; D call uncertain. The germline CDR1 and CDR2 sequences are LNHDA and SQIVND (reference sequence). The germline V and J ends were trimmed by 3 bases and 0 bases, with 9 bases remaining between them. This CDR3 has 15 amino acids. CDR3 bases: TGTGCCAGTAGTATCTCGGGTAGCTCCTACAATGAGCAGTTCTTC. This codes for CASSISGSSYNEQFF.